This T cell receptor beta chain was captured by sequencing in a study of T cell responses to AZD1222 COVID-19 vaccine (dated by TCRdb to 2020 to 2022). Background on the whole study: AZD1222 recipients whose second dose came at about 4 weeks and those whose second dose came at about 12 weeks were combined into one group, since spike-specific TCR depth and breadth did not differ between the two schedules. TCR sequencing was performed for about 250 trial participants, of whom 200 to 220 were given two doses of AZD1222 and approximately 26 were given two doses of MenACWY control vaccine. Trial participants were enrolled by age into subgroups of 18-55, 56-69 and 70-plus years, and 148, 28 and 57 TCR-sequenced participants, respectively, were included in these subgroups. Broader findings and caveats from the paper: CD4 TCRs associated with the vaccine covered the entire spike protein, and the dominant responses were in regions 160-218 and 743-854. Participants were mostly white British, with more females than males. The authors suggested clonal diversity may have been underestimated. In the small 56-69-year group, the increase in depth fell short of significance, most likely because of low power. Reportedly, almost half of the unique spike-specific TCRs recognized epitopes lying outside the regions that are mutated in the B.1.351 and B.1.1.7 variants. Spike-specific TCR breadth and depth rose significantly after two AZD1222 doses compared with day 0 and with MenACWY recipients. Conclusions about previously exposed vaccinees are limited, since just a handful of AZD1222 recipients were seropositive for SARS-CoV-2 at baseline. Because no day 14 peak-response samples were available, repertoires were characterized only after the peak T cell response.

The CDR3 regions of human TCRbeta chains were analyzed by immunosequencing. The paper's data handling went like this. TCRs in the repertoires were compared against a reference library of SARS-CoV-2-specific TCRs that had been generated with the MIRA antigen-specificity platform. Breadth meant the fraction of unique TCRs that were SARS-CoV-2-associated, whereas depth meant the fraction of total T cells that were SARS-CoV-2-associated. Using the MIRA data, each spike-specific TCR was mapped to the spike region that the TCR reacts to and placed in a CD4 or CD8 class. Log10-transformed breadth and depth values were compared by one-way ANOVA with Sidak's multiple comparisons tests. The source is immuneACCESS, and TCRdb retained only in-frame sequences with V and J called. Part of the clones is not carried over; for the studies checked, unresolved V genes explain less than half of this, and the remainder is unexplained. The DNA gave D and trimming, while V, J and clone size come from that table. Counted in this sample were about 110,000 clones; 87% of them appeared once. The ten most abundant clones make up 4.5% to 6.5% of the sample.

As encoded in the germline V gene, CDR1 is MDHEN while CDR2 is SYDVKM. V drops 7 bases and J drops 4 bases, leaving 13 bases in between. The CDR3, cysteine through phenylalanine, is 14 amino acids long. Here the CDR3 DNA is all that survives: 42 bases in frame from base 1. As to this clone: The antigen it binds to is not known. Base qualities were left out, and no much larger clone turns up one base away.

The time point label, read with the paper, signifies: baseline before first vaccination. Vaccinee samples were obtained from the UK trials COV001 and COV002, which included a single-blind randomized controlled phase 2/3 trial of AZD1222 (ChAdOx1 nCoV-19) in healthy adults. For TCRbeta chain sequencing, PBMC samples were collected from trial participants at day 0 and at day 28 after the second dose. The source is an adult in good health. The sequence links TRBV28 to TRBJ2-2; the D gene is possibly TRBD1, with 5 bases matching. The starting material was peripheral blood, obtained on day 0 of AZD1222 vaccination. The CDR3 region: CASNVGVGTGELFF. The DNA is as follows: TGTGCCAGCAATGTAGGGGTCGGCACCGGGGAGCTGTTTTTT.